This T cell receptor (beta chain) stems from a study of identical twins. Study findings and constraints: Invariant T cells like MAIT and iNKT could partly confound the zero-insertion analyses. In cord blood, abundant beta clonotypes had fewer insertions; memory showed no trend.

In TCRdb, the 5' RACE reads were re-called with MiXCR into one record per CDR3 protein. The sample carries 200,000 to 250,000 distinct CDR3 sequences, less than 8% recorded once. Ten or more counts support this clonotype. Antigen: not known. These same records also appear under a second study, on yellow fever vaccine responses in identical twins.

The sequencing input was memory (CD45RO+) T cells sorted from blood. The sequence derives from a woman aged 18-29 years in good health.

CDR3 in amino acids: CSAQTGGYPETQYF. The CDR3 DNA sequence: TGCAGTGCGCAGACAGGGGGGTACCCAGAGACCCAGTACTTC. V is TRBV20-1 and J is TRBJ2-5, with 9 bases matching TRBD1. CDR3 size: 14 residues. The V segment lost 6 bases and the J segment 4 bases; nucleotides outside the gene matches: 9. The germline CDR1 and CDR2 sequences are DFQATT and SNEGSKA (reference sequence).